Following are 30 T cell receptor beta chains from one sample sequenced in a study of Ad26.COV2.S vaccination and SARS-CoV-2 variants. The assay was immunoSEQ multiplex PCR, and TCRdb's table has in-frame clones only and misses some. The sample contains about 350,000 clones, around 83% of which appear only once. Treatment of the sample: around 19 received Ad26.COV2.S at low or high dose, single or two shots; five or six received placebo; per-sample allocation not given. Day 63 after the first injection of vaccine or placebo was the sampling time. The sequenced sample was peripheral blood, obtained in a trial of Ad26.COV2.S vaccine versus placebo. Receptors originate from a person between 18 and 59 years old who received the Ad26.COV2.S COVID-19 vaccine or a placebo.

This chain joins TRBV18 and TRBJ2-6, with D tentatively TRBD2 (6 bases). The germline gives CDR1 KGHSH, CDR2 LQKENI. V lost 2 bases and J lost 1, with 12 bases in between. The CDR3 spans 17 residues. The CDR3 reads CASSPAGRPSGANVLTF. CDR3 DNA sequence: TGTGCCAGCTCACCAGCGGGACGGCCATCTGGGGCCAACGTCCTGACTTTC. The full variable domain, completed using reference TRBV18 and TRBJ2-6, is NAGVMQNPRHLVRRRGQEARLRCSPMKGHSHVYWYRQLPEEGLKFMVYLQKENIIDESGMPKERFSAEFPKEGPSILRIQQVVRGDSAAYFCASSPAGRPSGANVLTFGAGSRLTVL.

The count of this clone is one. The gene calls are TRBV7-2 and TRBJ1-3; D is undetermined. Germline CDR1 and CDR2: SGHTA and FQGNSA. The V gene lost 2 bases and the J gene lost 0 bases, with 11 bases spanning the gap. The CDR3 loop spans 16 amino acids. The CDR3 sequence is CASSLLNPDSGNTIYF. The CDR3 nucleotides read TGTGCCAGCAGCTTATTAAACCCAGACTCTGGAAACACCATATATTTT.

The chain uses TRBV7-2 and TRBJ2-2; 7 nucleotides match TRBD2. This CDR3 has 16 residues. The germline V gene encodes CDR1 SGHTA and CDR2 FQGNSA. Trimming at V came to 5 bases and at J to 4 bases, leaving 10 bases not matched to a gene. The CDR3 DNA reads TGTGCCAGCAGCCCAAGGACTAGTCGGGTCACCGGGGAGCTGTTTTTT. This codes for CASSPRTSRVTGELFF.

The chain couples TRBV6-5 to TRBJ2-7, with 8 bases that match TRBD2. Germline values: CDR1 MNHEY, CDR2 SVGAGI. V lost 6 bases, J lost 0 bases, and 4 bases stayed unmatched. CDR3 length: 14 residues. The CDR3 sequence is CASSVAGLSYEQYF. CDR3 DNA sequence: TGTGCCAGCAGCGTAGCGGGGCTCTCCTACGAGCAGTACTTC.

The genes are TRBV6-5 and TRBJ1-2; perhaps TRBD1 as D (5 bases). Deletions cut 0 bases from V and 4 bases from J, with 15 bases between. CDR1 is MNHEY, CDR2 SVGAGI, per germline. The CDR3 sequence is 16 residues long. This CDR3 reads CASSYSGGPGLYGYTF. In DNA form, the CDR3 reads TGTGCCAGCAGTTACTCGGGGGGACCCGGCCTCTATGGCTACACCTTC.

The chain carries TRBV3-1 (or the pseudogene TRBV3-2) and TRBJ2-6, with D possibly matching TRBD2 (6 bases). The V end was cut by 0 bases, the J end by 2 bases, with 14 bases between. The CDR3 sequence is 18 residues long. Germline V gives CDR1 LGHDT, CDR2 YNNKEL (reference sequence). The CDR3 nucleotides are TGTGCCAGCAGCCAAGATCCGGAGGGGACCACTGGGGCCAACGTCCTGACTTTC. Its protein product is CASSQDPEGTTGANVLTF.

The chain employs TRBV19 and TRBJ2-7, with 7 positions matching TRBD1. J gave up 3 bases and V 6 bases, and 8 bases lay outside the gene matches. Looked up from germline, CDR1 is LNHDA and CDR2 is SQIVND (reference sequence). The CDR3 is 14 amino acids. This CDR3 reads CASSLNRGGYEQYF. CDR3 nucleotide sequence: TGTGCCAGTAGCTTAAACAGGGGTGGCTACGAGCAGTACTTC.

A single count supports this clone. The chain uses TRBV4-1 and TRBJ2-2; D call uncertain. The V gene lost 4 bases and the J gene lost 4 bases, with 13 bases spanning the gap. Germline CDR1 reads MGHRA; CDR2 reads YSYEKL. The CDR3 sequence is 15 residues long. CDR3 nucleotides: TGCGCCAGCAGCCTAACCAAGACCGGCACCGGGGAGCTGTTTTTT. It is translated as CASSLTKTGTGELFF.

This clone has only one observation. The chain combines TRBV19 with TRBJ2-1, with TRBD2 matching 7 bases. The V and J ends lost 7 bases and 4 bases, in that order; junction bases with no gene match: 10. Looked up from germline, CDR1 is LNHDA and CDR2 is SQIVND (reference sequence). The CDR3 has 15 residues. The CDR3, as DNA: TGTGCCAGTACCCCTACGGCGGGAGTATACAATGAGCAGTTCTTC. As protein: CASTPTAGVYNEQFF.

This chain links TRBV12-5 with TRBJ1-3; D possibly corresponds to TRBD1 (5 bases). The CDR3 length is 13 residues. Germline V gives CDR1 LGHNT, CDR2 FRNRAP. The V gene lost 10 bases and the J gene lost 2 bases, with 12 bases spanning the gap. The CDR3 DNA reads TGTGCTACGGGACGGGGACCTGGAAACACCATATATTTT. Translation gives CATGRGPGNTIYF.

This chain uses TRBV3-1 (or the pseudogene TRBV3-2) with TRBJ2-3, with TRBD1 as a possible D gene (5 bases). The CDR3 contains 16 residues. Germline V gene sequence: CDR1 LGHDT, CDR2 YNNKEL (reference sequence). The germline V and J ends were trimmed by 0 bases and 4 bases, with 14 bases remaining between them. CDR3 protein: CASSQDRQGRADTQYF. The CDR3 region has the DNA TGTGCCAGCAGCCAAGATCGGCAGGGCCGTGCAGATACGCAGTATTTT.

This clone was counted many times. Other DNA sequences in this sample translate to the same CDR3. The chain has TRBV27 and TRBJ2-2, with D hard to call. CDR3 size: 13 residues. V was pared by 3 bases and J by 3 bases, with 5 bases between. Germline CDR1 and CDR2: MNHEY and SMNVEV (reference sequence). CDR3 sequence: CASSLLYTGELFF. The CDR3 DNA follows: TGTGCCAGCAGTTTGTTGTACACCGGGGAGCTGTTTTTT.

The chain uses TRBV5-8 and TRBJ2-7; D gene unclear. This CDR3 comprises 12 residues. The V gene's germline CDR1 is SGHTS and CDR2 YDEGEE. V was shortened by 1 base and J by 2 bases, with 4 bases between the two germline ends. The CDR3 region is CASSLRTYEQYF. In DNA form, the CDR3 reads TGTGCCAGCAGCTTGAGAACCTACGAGCAGTACTTC.

This clone was seen a few times. The chain combines TRBV7-8 with TRBJ1-2; TRBD1 matches at 10 bases. V lost 1 base to trimming and J lost 4 bases; unmatched junction nucleotides: 9. The CDR3 consists of 17 residues. Germline CDR1 SGHVS, CDR2 FQNEAQ. CDR3: CASSLEPGTGVIYGYTF. In DNA, the CDR3 is TGTGCCAGCAGCTTAGAGCCCGGGACAGGGGTTATCTATGGCTACACCTTC.

The gene calls are TRBV2 and TRBJ1-2, with 7 bases identical to TRBD1. The CDR3 is 15 residues long. Germline V gives CDR1 SNHLY, CDR2 FYNNEI. V lost 7 bases to trimming and J lost 0 bases; unmatched junction nucleotides: 8. The CDR3 here is CASNSDRLTNYGYTF. In DNA form, the CDR3 reads TGTGCCAGCAACTCGGACAGGCTTACTAACTATGGCTACACCTTC. Full variable domain (remainder filled in from reference TRBV2 and TRBJ1-2): EPEVTQTPSHQVTQMGQEVILRCVPISNHLYFYWYRQILGQKVEFLVSFYNNEISEKSEIFDDQFSVERPDGSNFTLKIRSTKLEDSAMYFCASNSDRLTNYGYTFGSGTRLTVV.

Only one count was recorded for this clone. CDR3 amino acids: CASSYSGIGLASYEQYF. The CDR3 bases are TGTGCCAGCAGTTACTCGGGAATAGGACTAGCCTCCTACGAGCAGTACTTC. The V call is TRBV6-2 or TRBV6-3, the J call TRBJ2-7, with TRBD2 matching over 8 bases. The CDR3 consists of 17 residues. V shed 0 bases, J shed 0 bases, and the junction held 7 bases outside the gene matches. Germline lookup yields CDR1 MNHEY and CDR2 SVGEGT.

The table lists this clone with a few counts. This sequence joins TRBV7-9 and TRBJ1-6, with 8 bases identical to TRBD1. This CDR3 is 17 amino acids long. Germline V gene data show CDR1 as SEHNR and CDR2 as FQNEAQ (reference sequence). Trimming took 2 bases from V and 8 from J; bases not matched to a gene: 11. The CDR3 loop is CASSLPPRGTGDSPLHF. The CDR3 DNA reads as TGTGCCAGCAGCTTACCGCCCCGCGGGACAGGTGATTCACCCCTCCACTTT. Full variable domain (outside the CDR3, taken from reference TRBV7-9 and TRBJ1-6): DTGVSQNPRHKITKRGQNVTFRCDPISEHNRLYWYRQTLGQGPEFLTYFQNEAQLEKSRLLSDRFSAERPKGSFSTLEIQRTEQGDSAMYLCASSLPPRGTGDSPLHFGNGTRLTVT.

This sequence joins TRBV11-2 and TRBJ2-1; D unclear. Trimming pared 1 base from V and 10 bases from J, leaving 11 bases between. Per germline, CDR1 SGHAT and CDR2 FQNNGV. CDR3 length: 13 residues. CDR3 residues: CASSLVVGWEQFF. CDR3 nucleotides: TGTGCCAGCAGCTTAGTAGTAGGCTGGGAGCAGTTCTTC.

V and J are TRBV19 and TRBJ2-7; possibly TRBD1 for D (5 bases). With 6 bases removed from V and 0 bases from J, the gap between germline ends came to 12 bases. There are 14 residues in the CDR3. The germline gives CDR1 LNHDA, CDR2 SQIVND (reference sequence). Written as DNA, the CDR3 is TGTGCCAGTAGCTACAACAGGAACTCCTACGAGCAGTACTTC. This codes for CASSYNRNSYEQYF.

The chain carries TRBV29-1 and TRBJ2-5, with 11 bases aligning to TRBD2. The CDR3 is made up of 15 amino acids. Germline V gene sequence: CDR1 SQVTM, CDR2 ANQGSEA. V lost 3 bases and J lost 1; bases outside the gene matches: 4. CDR3 sequence: CSVDFGTSGQETQYF. In DNA, the CDR3 is TGCAGCGTTGATTTTGGGACTAGCGGCCAAGAGACCCAGTACTTC.

The rearrangement joins TRBV11-3 to TRBJ2-2; TRBD2 agrees at 10 bases. CDR1 and CDR2 (germline): SGHNT, YENEEA. Losses at the gene ends were 2 bases for V and 2 bases for J; bases not matched to a gene: 8. There are 18 residues in the CDR3. DNA for the CDR3: TGTGCCAGCAGCTTATGGGCTAGCGGGGGAGGAAACACCGGGGAGCTGTTTTTT. It codes for CASSLWASGGGNTGELFF.

J is TRBJ1-5 and V is TRBV6-2 or TRBV6-3; 9 bases are a match to TRBD1. Germline CDR1 MNHEY, CDR2 SVGEGT. The CDR3 contains 15 residues. J was trimmed by 2 bases and V by 5 bases; bases with no gene match: 4. CDR3 in DNA: TGTGCCAGCAGTAATGACAGGGGGGGCAATCAGCCCCAGCATTTT. Encoded protein: CASSNDRGGNQPQHF.

This chain links TRBV13 with TRBJ2-5, with D tentatively TRBD2 (6 bases). The CDR3 runs 12 residues. V was cut by 4 bases and J by 5 bases, with 8 bases left in between. Germline CDR1 PRHDT, CDR2 FYEKMQ (reference sequence). This chain's CDR3 is CASSSAGETQYF. CDR3 sequence (DNA): TGTGCCAGCAGCTCCGCGGGGGAGACCCAGTACTTC.

The chain combines TRBV6-2 or TRBV6-3 with TRBJ1-2, with D possibly being TRBD1 (5 bases). The CDR3 covers 16 residues. V was clipped by 2 bases and J by 0 bases, with 13 bases between them. The germline V gene has CDR1 MNHEY and CDR2 SVGEGT. In DNA form, the CDR3 reads TGTGCCAGCAGTTACCTCGACAGCACCGCTAACTATGGCTACACCTTC. Protein product: CASSYLDSTANYGYTF.

To note about this clone: The same CDR3 arises from other DNA sequences in this sample as well. This rearrangement joins TRBV5-1 to TRBJ1-4; TRBD1 matches 9 bases. With 0 bases clipped from V and 5 bases from J, the junction kept 2 bases outside the gene matches. The CDR3 extends over 15 amino acids. Germline loops: CDR1 SGHRS, CDR2 YFSETQ. CDR3 nucleotides: TGCGCCAGCAGCTTGGCCGGGACAGGGAATGAAAAACTGTTTTTT. Encoded protein: CASSLAGTGNEKLFF.

The J gene is TRBJ2-7, the V gene TRBV19, with D possibly matching TRBD1 (6 bases). Germline CDR1 LNHDA, CDR2 SQIVND (reference sequence). V lost 6 bases, J lost 4 bases, and 19 bases lay in between. The CDR3 is 15 amino acids. CDR3 loop: CASRRTVDAGYEQYF. In nucleotides, the CDR3 is TGTGCCAGTAGGCGGACAGTAGATGCCGGTTACGAGCAGTACTTC.

The chain couples TRBV5-6 to TRBJ2-7; D might be TRBD2 (5 bases). Germline values: CDR1 SGHDT, CDR2 YYEEEE. This CDR3 spans 13 amino acids. The V gene lost 5 bases and the J gene lost 3 bases, with 12 bases spanning the gap. CDR3 residues: CASSARDHYEQYF. The DNA of the CDR3 is TGTGCCAGCAGTGCGAGGGATCACTACGAGCAGTACTTC.

This clone was seen only once. This chain joins TRBV7-8 and TRBJ2-3, with D perhaps matching TRBD2 (6 bases). CDR3 length equals 13 residues. Trimming removed 1 base at V and 5 bases at J, with 7 bases between. CDR1 is SGHVS and CDR2 is FQNEAQ in the germline V gene. This chain's CDR3 is CASSLGGEDTQYF. DNA for the CDR3: TGTGCCAGCAGCTTAGGGGGGGAAGATACGCAGTATTTT.

The V call is TRBV10-3, the J call TRBJ1-6; the match to TRBD1 covers 7 bases. The V gene's germline CDR1 is ENHRY and CDR2 SYGVKD. The CDR3 runs 15 residues. V shed 4 bases and J 7 bases; nucleotides not matched to a gene: 7. The CDR3 DNA is TGTGCCATCAGTGTACAGGGGTCGGGAAATTCACCCCTCCACTTT. It translates to CAISVQGSGNSPLHF.

The chain joins TRBV9 to TRBJ2-2, with D perhaps matching TRBD1 (6 bases). Germline CDR1 reads SGDLS; CDR2 reads YYNGEE. The CDR3 loop spans 17 amino acids. Trimming left V 3 bases short and J 1 base short, with 16 bases between. CDR3 residues: CASSATGQLQNTGELFF. In nucleotides, the CDR3 is TGTGCCAGCAGCGCCACAGGACAGCTCCAGAACACCGGGGAGCTGTTTTTT.